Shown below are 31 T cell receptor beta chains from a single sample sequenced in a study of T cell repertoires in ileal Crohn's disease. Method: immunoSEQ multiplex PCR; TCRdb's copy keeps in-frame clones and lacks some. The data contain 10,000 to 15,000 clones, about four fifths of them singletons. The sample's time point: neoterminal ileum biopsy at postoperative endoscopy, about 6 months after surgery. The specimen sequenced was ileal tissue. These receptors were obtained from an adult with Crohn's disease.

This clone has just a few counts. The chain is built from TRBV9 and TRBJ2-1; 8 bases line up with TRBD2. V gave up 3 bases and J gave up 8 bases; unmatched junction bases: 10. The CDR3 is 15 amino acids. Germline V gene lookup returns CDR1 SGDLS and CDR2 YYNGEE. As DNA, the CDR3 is TGTGCCAGCAGCGCGCTAGCGGGCGCCTTTGATGAGCAGTTCTTC. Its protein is CASSALAGAFDEQFF.

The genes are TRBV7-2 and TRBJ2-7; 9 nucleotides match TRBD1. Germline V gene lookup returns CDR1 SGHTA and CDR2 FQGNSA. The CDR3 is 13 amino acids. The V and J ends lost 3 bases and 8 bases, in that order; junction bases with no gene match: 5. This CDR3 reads CASSLDRGGKQYF. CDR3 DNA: TGTGCCAGCAGCTTGGACAGGGGCGGCAAGCAGTACTTC.

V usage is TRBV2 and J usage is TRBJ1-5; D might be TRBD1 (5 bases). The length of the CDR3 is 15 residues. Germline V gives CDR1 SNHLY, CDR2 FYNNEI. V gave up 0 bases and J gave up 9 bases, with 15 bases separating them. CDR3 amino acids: CASSEAGGKERPQHF. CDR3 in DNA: TGTGCCAGCAGTGAAGCGGGGGGAAAGGAAAGGCCCCAGCATTTT.

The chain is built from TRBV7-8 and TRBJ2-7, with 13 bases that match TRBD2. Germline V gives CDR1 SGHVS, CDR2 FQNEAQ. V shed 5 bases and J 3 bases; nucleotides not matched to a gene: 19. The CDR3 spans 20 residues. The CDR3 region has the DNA TGTGCCAGCAGCCTTAGGACTAGCGGGGGAGGATTGGATGCCGTCTACGAGCAGTACTTC. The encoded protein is CASSLRTSGGGLDAVYEQYF.

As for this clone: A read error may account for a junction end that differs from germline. This CDR3 is CASGLETSGSYEQYF. CDR3 sequence (DNA): TGTGCCAGCGGCTTGGAAACTAGCGGCTCCTACGAGCAGTACTTC. The chain combines TRBV5-4 with TRBJ2-7; 8 bases align to TRBD2. From germline, CDR1 is SGHNT and CDR2 YYREEE (reference sequence). This CDR3 spans 15 amino acids.

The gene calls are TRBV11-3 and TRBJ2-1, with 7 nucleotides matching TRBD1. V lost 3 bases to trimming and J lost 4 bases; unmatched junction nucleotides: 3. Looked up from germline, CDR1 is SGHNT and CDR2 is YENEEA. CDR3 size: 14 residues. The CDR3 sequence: CASSLGQRYNEQFF. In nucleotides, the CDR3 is TGTGCCAGCAGCTTGGGACAGAGATACAATGAGCAGTTCTTC. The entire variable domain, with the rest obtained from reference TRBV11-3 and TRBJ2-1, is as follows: EAGVVQSPRYKIIEKKQPVAFWCNPISGHNTLYWYLQNLGQGPELLIRYENEEAVDDSQLPKDRFSAERLKGVDSTLKIQPAELGDSAVYLCASSLGQRYNEQFFGPGTRLTVL.

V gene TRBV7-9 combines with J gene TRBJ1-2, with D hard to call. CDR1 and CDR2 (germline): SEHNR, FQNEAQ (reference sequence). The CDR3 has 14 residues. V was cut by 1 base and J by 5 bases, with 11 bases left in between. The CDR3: CASSLVQSLYGYTF. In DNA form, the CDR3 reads TGTGCCAGCAGCTTAGTACAGAGCCTTTATGGCTACACCTTC.

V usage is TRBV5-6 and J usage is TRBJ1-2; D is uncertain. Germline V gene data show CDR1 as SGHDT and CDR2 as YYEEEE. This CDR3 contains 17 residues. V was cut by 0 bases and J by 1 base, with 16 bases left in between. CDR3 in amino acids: CASSLGLGPLDNYGYTF. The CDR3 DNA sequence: TGTGCCAGCAGCTTGGGCCTAGGTCCCCTGGATAACTATGGCTACACCTTC.

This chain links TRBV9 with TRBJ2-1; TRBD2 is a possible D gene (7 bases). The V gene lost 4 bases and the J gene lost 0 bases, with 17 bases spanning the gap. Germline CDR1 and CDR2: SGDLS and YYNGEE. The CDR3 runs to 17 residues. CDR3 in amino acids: CASSRRAGASSYNEQFF. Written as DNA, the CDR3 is TGTGCCAGCAGCCGCAGGGCGGGGGCTAGCTCCTACAATGAGCAGTTCTTC. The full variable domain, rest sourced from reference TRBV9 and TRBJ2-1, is DSGVTQTPKHLITATGQRVTLRCSPRSGDLSVYWYQQSLDQGLQFLIQYYNGEERAKGNILERFSAQQFPDLHSELNLSSLELGDSALYFCASSRRAGASSYNEQFFGPGTRLTVL.

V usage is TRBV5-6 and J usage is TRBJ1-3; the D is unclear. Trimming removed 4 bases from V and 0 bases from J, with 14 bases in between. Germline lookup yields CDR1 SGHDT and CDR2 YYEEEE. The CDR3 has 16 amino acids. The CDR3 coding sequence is TGTGCCAGCAGCCGGATGGAGGGAGGCTCTGGAAACACCATATATTTT. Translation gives CASSRMEGGSGNTIYF.

CDR3 in DNA: TGCGCCAGCAGCTTGTCGGGAGGGGGCGCTTACCGATCCTACGAGCAGTACTTC. It is translated as CASSLSGGGAYRSYEQYF. V and J are TRBV5-1 and TRBJ2-7; tentatively, D is TRBD2 (8 bases). The germline V gene has CDR1 SGHRS and CDR2 YFSETQ. V dropped 1 base and J dropped 1 base, with 21 bases sitting between them. There are 18 residues in the CDR3.

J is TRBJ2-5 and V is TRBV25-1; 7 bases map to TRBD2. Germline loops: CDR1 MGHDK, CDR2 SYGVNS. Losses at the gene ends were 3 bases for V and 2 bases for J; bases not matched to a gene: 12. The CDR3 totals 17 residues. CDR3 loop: CASSDVGRDYKQETQYF. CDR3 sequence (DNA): TGTGCCAGCAGTGATGTAGGGAGGGATTACAAACAAGAGACCCAGTACTTC. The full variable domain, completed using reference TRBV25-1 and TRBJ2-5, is EADIYQTPRYLVIGTGKKITLECSQTMGHDKMYWYQQDPGMELHLIHYSYGVNSTEKGDLSSESTVSRIRTEHFPLTLESARPSHTSQYLCASSDVGRDYKQETQYFGPGTRLLVL.

In nucleotides, the CDR3 is TGTGCCAGCAGCTGGGGGGGGGACGCAGATACGCAGTATTTT. It encodes CASSWGGDADTQYF. The rearrangement joins TRBV11-3 to TRBJ2-3; the match to TRBD2 covers 7 bases. CDR3 length: 14 amino acids. V gave up 4 bases and J gave up 4 bases; unmatched junction bases: 5. CDR1 is SGHNT, CDR2 YENEEA, per germline.

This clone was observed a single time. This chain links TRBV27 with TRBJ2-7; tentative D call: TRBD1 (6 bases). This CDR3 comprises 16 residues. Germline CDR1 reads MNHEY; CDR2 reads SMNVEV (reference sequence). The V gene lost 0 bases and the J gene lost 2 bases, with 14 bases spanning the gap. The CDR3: CASSLSSTGFTYEQYF. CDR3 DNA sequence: TGTGCCAGCAGTTTATCCTCGACAGGATTTACCTACGAGCAGTACTTC.

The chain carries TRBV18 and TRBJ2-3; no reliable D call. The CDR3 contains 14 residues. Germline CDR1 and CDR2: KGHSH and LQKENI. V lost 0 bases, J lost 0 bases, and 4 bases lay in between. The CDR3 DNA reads TGTGCCAGCTCACCACCGCGGAGCACAGATACGCAGTATTTT. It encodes CASSPPRSTDTQYF.

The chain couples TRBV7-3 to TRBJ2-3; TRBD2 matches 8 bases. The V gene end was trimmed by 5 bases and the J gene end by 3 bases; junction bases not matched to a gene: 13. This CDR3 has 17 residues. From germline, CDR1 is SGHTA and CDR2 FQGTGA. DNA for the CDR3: TGTGCCAGCAGCAGGGCCGGGGGGGAGTTTGGGACAGATACGCAGTATTTT. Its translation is CASSRAGGEFGTDTQYF.

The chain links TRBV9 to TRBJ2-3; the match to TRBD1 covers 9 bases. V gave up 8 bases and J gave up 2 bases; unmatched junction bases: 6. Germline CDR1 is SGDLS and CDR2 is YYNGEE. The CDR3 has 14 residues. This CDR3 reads CASKGTGSTDTQYF. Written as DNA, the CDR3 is TGTGCCAGTAAAGGGACAGGGTCCACAGATACGCAGTATTTT.

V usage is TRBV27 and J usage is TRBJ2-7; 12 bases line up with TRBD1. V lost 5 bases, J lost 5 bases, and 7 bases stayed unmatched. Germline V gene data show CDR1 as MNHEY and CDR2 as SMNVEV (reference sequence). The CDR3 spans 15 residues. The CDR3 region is CASSLPGQGAHEQYF. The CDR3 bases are TGTGCCAGCAGTCTGCCGGGACAGGGGGCCCACGAGCAGTACTTC.

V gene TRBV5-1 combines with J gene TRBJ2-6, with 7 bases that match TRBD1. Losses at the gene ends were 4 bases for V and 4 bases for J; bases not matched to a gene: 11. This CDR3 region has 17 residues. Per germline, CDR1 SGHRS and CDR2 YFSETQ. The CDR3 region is CASSGRDRAPGANVLTF. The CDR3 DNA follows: TGCGCCAGCAGCGGGCGAGACAGGGCTCCCGGGGCCAACGTCCTGACTTTC. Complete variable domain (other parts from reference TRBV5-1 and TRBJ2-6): KAGVTQTPRYLIKTRGQQVTLSCSPISGHRSVSWYQQTPGQGLQFLFEYFSETQRNKGNFPGRFSGRQFSNSRSEMNVSTLELGDSALYLCASSGRDRAPGANVLTFGAGSRLTVL.

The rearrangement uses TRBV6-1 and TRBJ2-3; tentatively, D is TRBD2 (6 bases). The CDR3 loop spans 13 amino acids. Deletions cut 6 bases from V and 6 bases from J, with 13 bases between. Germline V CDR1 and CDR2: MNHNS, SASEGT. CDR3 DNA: TGTGCCAGCAGCAAACCCGGGGGTGATACGCAGTATTTT. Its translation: CASSKPGGDTQYF.

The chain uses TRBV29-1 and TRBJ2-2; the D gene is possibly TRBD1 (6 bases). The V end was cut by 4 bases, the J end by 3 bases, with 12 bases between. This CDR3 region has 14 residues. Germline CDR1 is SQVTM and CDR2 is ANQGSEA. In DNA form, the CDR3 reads TGCAGCGTTGCGCGGTCAGGGGACACCGGGGAGCTGTTTTTT. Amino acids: CSVARSGDTGELFF.

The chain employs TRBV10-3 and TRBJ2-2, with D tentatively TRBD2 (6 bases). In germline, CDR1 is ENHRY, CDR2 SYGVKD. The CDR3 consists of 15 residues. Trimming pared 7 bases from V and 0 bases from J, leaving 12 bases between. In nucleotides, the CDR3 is TGTGCCATCACCCGGGACTCCCCGAACACCGGGGAGCTGTTTTTT. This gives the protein CAITRDSPNTGELFF.

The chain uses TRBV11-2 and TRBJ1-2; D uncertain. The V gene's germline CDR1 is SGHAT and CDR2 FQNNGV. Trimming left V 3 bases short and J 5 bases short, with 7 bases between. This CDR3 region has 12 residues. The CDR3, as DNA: TGTGCCAGCAGCTTTGGCGGTTATGGCTACACCTTC. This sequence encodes CASSFGGYGYTF.

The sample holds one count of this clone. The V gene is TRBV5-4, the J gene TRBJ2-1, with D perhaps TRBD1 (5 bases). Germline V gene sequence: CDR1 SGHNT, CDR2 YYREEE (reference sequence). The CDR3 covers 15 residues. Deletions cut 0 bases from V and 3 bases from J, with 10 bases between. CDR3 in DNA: TGTGCCAGCAGCTTGGAGTGGGGCAACTACAATGAGCAGTTCTTC. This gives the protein CASSLEWGNYNEQFF.

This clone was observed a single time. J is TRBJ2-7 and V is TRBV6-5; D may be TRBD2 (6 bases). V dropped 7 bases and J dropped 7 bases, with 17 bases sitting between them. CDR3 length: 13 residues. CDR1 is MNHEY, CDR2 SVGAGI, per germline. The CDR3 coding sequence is TGTGCCAGCAAGGGGACTGTCCCAGAAGAGCAGTACTTC. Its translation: CASKGTVPEEQYF.

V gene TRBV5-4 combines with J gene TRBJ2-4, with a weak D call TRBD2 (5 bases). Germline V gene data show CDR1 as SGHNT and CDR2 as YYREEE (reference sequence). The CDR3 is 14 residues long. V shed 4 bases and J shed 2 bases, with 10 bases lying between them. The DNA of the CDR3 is TGTGCCAGCAGCGTGACGGGGTCCAAAAACATTCAGTACTTC. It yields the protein CASSVTGSKNIQYF.

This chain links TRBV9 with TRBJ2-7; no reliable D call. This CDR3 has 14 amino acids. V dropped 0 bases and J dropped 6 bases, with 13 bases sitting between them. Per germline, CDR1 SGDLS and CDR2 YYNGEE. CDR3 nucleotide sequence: TGTGCCAGCAGCGTAGACCTCCCTCCGGGCGAGCAGTACTTC. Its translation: CASSVDLPPGEQYF.

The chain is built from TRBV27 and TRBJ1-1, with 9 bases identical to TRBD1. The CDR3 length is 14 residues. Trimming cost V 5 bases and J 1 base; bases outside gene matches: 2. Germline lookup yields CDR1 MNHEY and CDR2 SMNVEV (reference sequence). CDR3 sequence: CASSRGQGNTEAFF. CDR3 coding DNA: TGTGCCAGCAGTCGGGGACAGGGGAACACTGAAGCTTTCTTT.

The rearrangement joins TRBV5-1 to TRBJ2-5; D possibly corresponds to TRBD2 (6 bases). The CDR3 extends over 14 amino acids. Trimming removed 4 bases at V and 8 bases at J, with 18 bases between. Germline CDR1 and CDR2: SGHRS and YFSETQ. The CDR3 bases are TGCGCCAGCAGCGGCGGGGACCCGCCAGAAACCCAGTACTTC. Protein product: CASSGGDPPETQYF.

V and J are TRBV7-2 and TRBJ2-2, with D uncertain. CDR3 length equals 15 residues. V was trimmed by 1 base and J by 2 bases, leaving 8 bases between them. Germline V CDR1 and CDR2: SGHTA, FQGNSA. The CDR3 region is CASSLVRSNTGELFF. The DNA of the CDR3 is TGTGCCAGCAGCTTAGTCCGGTCTAACACCGGGGAGCTGTTTTTT.

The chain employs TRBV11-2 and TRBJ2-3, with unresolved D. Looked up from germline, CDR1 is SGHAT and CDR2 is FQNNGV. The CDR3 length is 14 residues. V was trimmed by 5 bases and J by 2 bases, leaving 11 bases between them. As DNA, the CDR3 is TGTGCCAGCAGCACCCGCGGCCTCACAGATACGCAGTATTTT. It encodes CASSTRGLTDTQYF. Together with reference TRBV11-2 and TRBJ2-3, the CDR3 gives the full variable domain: EAGVAQSPRYKIIEKRQSVAFWCNPISGHATLYWYQQILGQGPKLLIQFQNNGVVDDSQLPKDRFSAERLKGVDSTLKIQPAKLEDSAVYLCASSTRGLTDTQYFGPGTRLTVL.